This TCR beta chain emerged from a study of blood T cell repertoires in COVID-19. This CDR3 spans 14 amino acids. Trimming shortened V by 4 bases and J by 3 bases, and 10 bases separated the two germline ends. Germline CDR1 KGHDR, CDR2 SFDVKD. Using immunoSEQ multiplex PCR, the repertoire was profiled, and TCRdb retains in-frame clones only, with some absent. The sample yields 350,000 to 400,000 clones, about 88% seen once. The sequencing sample was made of PBMCs or T cells enriched from blood (not recorded which). This chain connects TRBV24-1 to TRBJ2-3, with D tentatively TRBD1 (6 bases). The origin of this receptor is a woman aged 25-40 years who had recovered from COVID-19. The CDR3, as DNA: TGTGCCACCAGTGAGGGGGCTGTAACAGATACGCAGTATTTT. It translates to CATSEGAVTDTQYF.